This TCR beta chain emerged from a study of blood T cell repertoires in COVID-19. The overall study: Whether acute or convalescent, the COVID-19 samples came from the United States, Italy and Spain. T cells, B-cell-depleted T cells, or PBMCs supplied cDNA or gDNA.

For this clone: Sequence at one end of the junction differs from germline and may be a read error.

Per the study methods: Amplified reference gene primers provided the basis for estimating nucleated cell counts. Assay used: immunoSEQ multiplex PCR; TCRdb lists only in-frame clones, some missing. V and J calls and clone size are as listed in that table; D and trimming were resolved from the DNA. The data hold roughly 120,000 clones, with around four fifths observed a single time. The CDR3 spans 12 residues. Germline values: CDR1 LGHDT, CDR2 YNNKEL (reference sequence). The receptor's source is a human donor in a cohort sampled during active COVID-19. The chain is built from TRBV3-1 (or the pseudogene TRBV3-2) and TRBJ1-2; D may be TRBD1 (6 bases). The sample taken for sequencing was peripheral blood. CDR3 DNA sequence: TGTGCCAGCAGCCAAGAAGGGGGAGGGCACGGCTTC. Its translation: CASSQEGGGHGF.